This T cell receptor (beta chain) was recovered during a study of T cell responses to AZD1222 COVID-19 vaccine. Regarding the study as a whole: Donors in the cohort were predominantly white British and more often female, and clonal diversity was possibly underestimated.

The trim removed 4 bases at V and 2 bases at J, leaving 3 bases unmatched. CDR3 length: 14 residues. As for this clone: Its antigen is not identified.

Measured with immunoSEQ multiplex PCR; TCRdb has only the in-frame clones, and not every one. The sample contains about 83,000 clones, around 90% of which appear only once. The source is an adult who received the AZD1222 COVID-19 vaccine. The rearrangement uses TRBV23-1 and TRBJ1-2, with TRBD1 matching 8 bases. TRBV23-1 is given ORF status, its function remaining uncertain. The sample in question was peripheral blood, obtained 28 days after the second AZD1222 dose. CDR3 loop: CASSPRQGNYGYTF. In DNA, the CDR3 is TGCGCCAGCAGTCCCCGACAGGGGAACTATGGCTACACCTTC.